This T cell receptor beta chain originates from a study of TIL therapy for anti-PD-1-resistant metastatic lung cancer. Across the study: Median patient age was around 50, ranging roughly 38-85 years. Most patients had lung adenocarcinoma. Tumors carried a median approximately 1.6 non-synonymous mutations per megabase. Regarding the study as a whole: TIL cultures after expansion showed higher clonality and lower diversity than baseline tumor (median around 6% vs 30%).

This clone has only a few counts. Its antigen remains unidentified. The immunoSEQ assay was v3. The repertoire was sequenced with immunoSEQ multiplex PCR; TCRdb's copy has only in-frame clones and lacks some. This sample carries 25,000 to 30,000 clones, less than 65% of them seen once, and the ten largest clones take 15% to 20%. In germline, CDR1 is LNHDA, CDR2 SQIVND (reference sequence). Trimming cost V 4 bases and J 5 bases, with 14 bases left between them. The CDR3 is 14 amino acids. Indicated time point: pre-treatment sample, taken before nivolumab and TIL therapy. The tumor samples were excised metastases, mostly pleural nodules or supraclavicular lymph nodes.

The sequence derives from a woman between 30 and 80 years old with non-small cell lung cancer. The chain carries TRBV19 and TRBJ1-1; a weak D match, TRBD1 (6 bases). The sequenced sample was tumor tissue, obtained at baseline. For the CDR3, the DNA is TGTGCCAGTAGTAAGGGGGGACTGGGGACTGAAGCTTTCTTT. Translation: CASSKGGLGTEAFF. The entire variable domain, with the rest obtained from reference TRBV19 and TRBJ1-1, is as follows: DGGITQSPKYLFRKEGQNVTLSCEQNLNHDAMYWYRQDPGQGLRLIYYSQIVNDFQKGDIAEGYSVSREKKESFPLTVTSAQKNPTAFYLCASSKGGLGTEAFFGQGTRLTVV.